The clone carrying this TCR beta chain came up a few times. The germline V gene encodes CDR1 SGHRS and CDR2 YFSETQ. V lost 3 bases to trimming and J lost 8 bases; unmatched junction nucleotides: 8. The CDR3 consists of 15 residues. From the PCR reads, TCRdb called clonotypes with MiXCR, one entry per CDR3 protein. Of 350,000 or so distinct CDR3 sequences detected, over 20% appear once; the ten largest clones hold roughly 0.8%. The data are from a study of molecular identifiers for immune sequencing clone quantification. Study overall: The replicate experiment used RNA from roughly 21,000 or 96,000 naive CD8 cells. This RNA was split into five aliquots, and four of them were sequenced.

The sample taken for sequencing was naive CD8+ T cells from blood, with Jurkat cell RNA spiked in. Subset noted: FACS-sorted CD8+CD4-CCR7+CD45RA+ naive T cells. This rearrangement joins TRBV5-1 to TRBJ1-4; TRBD1 matches 9 bases. The sequence was collected from a human donor in good health. Some libraries in this study had Jurkat cell RNA spiked in. The chain's CDR3 is CASSWGRTGDEKLFF. The CDR3 bases are TGCGCCAGCAGCTGGGGTCGGACAGGGGACGAAAAACTGTTTTTT.